These 27 T cell receptor beta chains were all obtained from the same sample, sequenced in a study of blood T cell repertoires in COVID-19. Assay: immunoSEQ multiplex PCR; the TCRdb copy retains only in-frame clones and omits some. The sample lists about 380,000 clones; roughly 90% were seen once. Specimen: peripheral blood. These TCRs come from a man aged 35 to 55 with acute or convalescent COVID-19.

This sequence joins TRBV13 and TRBJ1-6; unclear D gene. This CDR3 has 14 residues. Trimming took 4 bases from V and 0 from J, leaving 4 bases between them. Germline assignment: CDR1 PRHDT and CDR2 FYEKMQ (reference sequence). DNA for the CDR3: TGTGCCAGCAGCTCGAGCTCCTATAATTCACCCCTCCACTTT. Translated, it gives CASSSSSYNSPLHF.

This chain uses TRBV5-1 with TRBJ1-3; D gene unclear. Trimming stripped 4 bases from V and 8 bases from J, with 7 bases between. The CDR3 extends over 11 amino acids. CDR1 and CDR2 (germline): SGHRS, YFSETQ. The CDR3 DNA follows: TGCGCCAGCAGCCTCGGAGACACCATATATTTT. It is translated as CASSLGDTIYF.

The chain links TRBV28 to TRBJ2-2, with D maybe TRBD2 (5 bases). Germline V gene sequence: CDR1 MDHEN, CDR2 SYDVKM. Trimming took off 3 bases at V and 3 bases at J, with 17 bases between the two ends. The CDR3 covers 17 residues. For the CDR3, the DNA is TGTGCCAGCAGTTTGTCCAAGCTCTGGCGGGACACCGGGGAGCTGTTTTTT. Translating gives CASSLSKLWRDTGELFF. Full variable domain (remainder filled in from reference TRBV28 and TRBJ2-2): DVKVTQSSRYLVKRTGEKVFLECVQDMDHENMFWYRQDPGLGLRLIYFSYDVKMKEKGDIPEGYSVSREKKERFSLILESASTNQTSMYLCASSLSKLWRDTGELFFGEGSRLTVL.

The J gene is TRBJ1-2, the V gene TRBV5-4, with D possibly matching TRBD1 (5 bases). This CDR3 is 15 amino acids long. CDR1 SGHNT and CDR2 YYREEE come from the germline V gene (reference sequence). Trimming shortened V by 5 bases and J by 8 bases, and 22 bases separated the two germline ends. The DNA of the CDR3 is TGTGCCAGCAGGCCGAATGGCAGGGTGGTGATAGGCTACACCTTC. It translates to CASRPNGRVVIGYTF.

The chain is built from TRBV2 and TRBJ2-3; D might be TRBD1 (6 bases). Germline lookup yields CDR1 SNHLY and CDR2 FYNNEI. Trimming removed 4 bases from V and 2 bases from J, with 10 bases in between. CDR3 size: 14 residues. CDR3 region: CASSAGVVTDTQYF. The CDR3 DNA reads TGTGCCAGCAGTGCAGGGGTAGTCACAGATACGCAGTATTTT.

This clone was picked up many times. The chain recombines TRBV6-1 with TRBJ2-7; D is possibly TRBD2 (5 bases). Trimming took off 2 bases at V and 3 bases at J, with 17 bases between the two ends. Germline loops: CDR1 MNHNS, CDR2 SASEGT. The CDR3 extends over 16 amino acids. Here the CDR3 reads CASSESGLVYHYEQYF. CDR3 nucleotide sequence: TGTGCCAGCAGTGAAAGCGGTCTAGTCTACCACTACGAGCAGTACTTC.

CDR3 coding DNA: TGCGCCAGCAGCTTGGCCCCCTGGGGGAGGGTCTACGAGCAGTACTTC. This encodes CASSLAPWGRVYEQYF. The chain links TRBV5-1 to TRBJ2-7; TRBD2 matches at 7 bases. The CDR3 totals 16 residues. The V gene end was trimmed by 0 bases and the J gene end by 3 bases; junction bases not matched to a gene: 9. Germline V gene data show CDR1 as SGHRS and CDR2 as YFSETQ.

V gene TRBV7-8 combines with J gene TRBJ2-7; the D gene is possibly TRBD1 (5 bases). In germline, CDR1 is SGHVS, CDR2 FQNEAQ. Between the trimmed V and J ends, which lost 2 bases and 3 bases, there was a span of 11 bases. There are 14 residues in the CDR3. The CDR3 DNA follows: TGTGCCAGCAGCTTACCAGGGCAGAGCTACGAGCAGTACTTC. Translating it yields CASSLPGQSYEQYF.

The genes are TRBV4-3 and TRBJ1-1; 8 bases match TRBD1. V shed 1 base and J 7 bases; nucleotides not matched to a gene: 8. This CDR3 has 15 amino acids. Germline V CDR1 and CDR2: LGHNA, YSLEER. CDR3 region: CASSQGFRGPGEAFF. The CDR3 bases are TGCGCCAGCAGCCAAGGTTTCAGGGGGCCGGGTGAAGCTTTCTTT.

This chain joins TRBV19 and TRBJ1-1; 8 nucleotides line up with TRBD1. V shed 7 bases and J 4 bases; nucleotides not matched to a gene: 8. CDR3 size: 14 residues. Germline V gene data show CDR1 as LNHDA and CDR2 as SQIVND (reference sequence). CDR3 region: CASTSDRASTEAFF. The CDR3 coding sequence is TGTGCCAGTACCTCGGACAGGGCGAGCACTGAAGCTTTCTTT.

The chain is built from TRBV7-9 and TRBJ1-4; TRBD1 agrees at 7 bases. There are 14 residues in the CDR3. V lost 5 bases and J lost 3; bases outside the gene matches: 3. Germline values: CDR1 SEHNR, CDR2 FQNEAQ (reference sequence). The CDR3 protein is CASSPGTANEKLFF. In nucleotides, the CDR3 is TGTGCCAGCAGCCCCGGGACAGCTAATGAAAAACTGTTTTTT.

The chain recombines TRBV7-9 with TRBJ2-2; D gene unclear. CDR3 length equals 15 residues. From germline, CDR1 is SEHNR and CDR2 FQNEAQ (reference sequence). Trimming shortened V by 0 bases and J by 2 bases, and 7 bases separated the two germline ends. This CDR3 is CASSLANGNTGELFF. The CDR3 coding sequence is TGTGCCAGCAGCTTAGCGAACGGTAACACCGGGGAGCTGTTTTTT.

J is TRBJ2-7 and V is TRBV6-6, with 7 positions matching TRBD1. Looked up from germline, CDR1 is MNHNY and CDR2 is SVGAGI (reference sequence). Trimming cost V 3 bases and J 3 bases; bases outside gene matches: 5. This CDR3 contains 14 residues. DNA of the CDR3: TGTGCCAGCAGTTATGGGGACAGCAACTACGAGCAGTACTTC. Its translation: CASSYGDSNYEQYF.

This rearrangement joins TRBV19 to TRBJ2-7, with D perhaps matching TRBD2 (6 bases). The CDR3 loop spans 15 amino acids. V was trimmed by 5 bases and J by 2 bases, leaving 16 bases between them. From germline, CDR1 is LNHDA and CDR2 SQIVND (reference sequence). This chain's CDR3 is CASSSSRGLAYEQYF. DNA for the CDR3: TGTGCCAGTAGTTCCTCCCGGGGACTGGCCTACGAGCAGTACTTC.

The gene calls are TRBV5-1 and TRBJ1-3; D remains unclear. V shed 0 bases and J shed 0 bases, with 7 bases lying between them. Germline-derived CDR1 and CDR2 are SGHRS and YFSETQ. The CDR3 consists of 15 residues. The CDR3 protein is CASSLGSGSGNTIYF. DNA of the CDR3: TGCGCCAGCAGCTTGGGTTCAGGCTCTGGAAACACCATATATTTT.

V is TRBV3-1 (or the pseudogene TRBV3-2) and J is TRBJ1-2; the D gene is possibly TRBD1 (5 bases). Germline CDR1 is LGHDT and CDR2 is YNNKEL (reference sequence). The CDR3 spans 14 residues. The ends were cut back, 6 bases at V and 4 bases at J, with 15 bases in the middle. Written as DNA, the CDR3 is TGTGCCAGCAGTCAGAACAGGCTACCCTATGGCTACACCTTC. Protein: CASSQNRLPYGYTF.

The V call is TRBV4-3, the J call TRBJ1-2; D call uncertain. V was shortened by 0 bases and J by 0 bases, with 5 bases between the two germline ends. Germline CDR1 is LGHNA and CDR2 is YSLEER. This CDR3 has 14 amino acids. This CDR3 is CASSQDIPNYGYTF. The CDR3 DNA reads TGCGCCAGCAGCCAAGATATCCCTAACTATGGCTACACCTTC.

This clone occurred once. This chain links TRBV11-2 with TRBJ2-1; 9 bases fit TRBD1. The CDR3 sequence is 12 residues long. CDR1 is SGHAT, CDR2 FQNNGV, per germline. V was clipped by 5 bases and J by 16 bases; unmatched bases: 9. CDR3 sequence (DNA): TGTGCCAGCAGCCCCGGGACAGGGCCTGAATTCTTC. Translating it yields CASSPGTGPEFF.

The chain uses TRBV30 and TRBJ2-6; D is unresolved. Looked up from germline, CDR1 is GTSNPN and CDR2 is SVGIG (reference sequence). V was trimmed by 3 bases and J by 4 bases, leaving 10 bases between them. The CDR3 runs to 14 residues. CDR3 amino acids: CAWSPPGGANVLTF. The CDR3 bases are TGTGCCTGGAGCCCCCCCGGGGGGGCCAACGTCCTGACTTTC.

The chain combines TRBV10-1 with TRBJ2-7; 9 positions agree with TRBD1. The CDR3 sequence is 16 residues long. Germline CDR1 is WNHNN and CDR2 is SYGVQD (reference sequence). V lost 0 bases to trimming and J lost 5 bases; unmatched junction nucleotides: 8. The CDR3 sequence is CASSESEQGAADEQYF. CDR3 nucleotides: TGCGCCAGCAGTGAGTCGGAACAGGGGGCGGCGGACGAGCAGTACTTC.

This clone occurred once. The chain recombines TRBV11-2 with TRBJ2-1, with 10 bases identical to TRBD2. The CDR3 totals 15 residues. The V and J ends lost 5 bases and 9 bases, in that order; junction bases with no gene match: 10. In germline, CDR1 is SGHAT, CDR2 FQNNGV. This CDR3 reads CASSLQGTSAGEQFF. The CDR3 coding sequence is TGTGCCAGCAGCCTCCAGGGGACTAGCGCGGGTGAGCAGTTCTTC.

The CDR3 sequence: CATSRSRGGSYEQYF. The CDR3 DNA reads as TGTGCCACCAGCAGATCGCGGGGAGGTTCCTACGAGCAGTACTTC. This chain uses TRBV15 with TRBJ2-7, with D possibly being TRBD2 (6 bases). Trimming stripped 2 bases from V and 1 base from J, with 12 bases between. Germline V gene data show CDR1 as LNHNV and CDR2 as YYDKDF (reference sequence). CDR3 length: 15 amino acids.

The rearrangement links TRBV18 to TRBJ1-1, with 11 bases matching TRBD1. J lost 10 bases, V lost 0 bases, and 4 bases had no gene match. Looked up from germline, CDR1 is KGHSH and CDR2 is LQKENI. The CDR3 is made up of 14 amino acids. The DNA of the CDR3 is TGTGCCAGCTCACCACCGGAGGACAGGGGGCGAGCTTTCTTT. Translation gives CASSPPEDRGRAFF.

The chain employs TRBV30 and TRBJ1-3; TRBD1 might be the D (6 bases). Germline-derived CDR1 and CDR2 are GTSNPN and SVGIG (reference sequence). CDR3 length equals 14 residues. Trimming removed 2 bases from V and 0 bases from J, with 8 bases in between. The chain's CDR3 is CAWSNRDSGNTIYF. CDR3 sequence (DNA): TGTGCCTGGAGTAACAGGGACTCTGGAAACACCATATATTTT.

This clone was seen a handful of times. This sample also contains other DNA sequences that code for the same CDR3. DNA of the CDR3: TGTGCCAGCAGCACCGACAGGGAAGAGACCCAGTACTTC. Residues: CASSTDREETQYF. The gene calls are TRBV6-5 and TRBJ2-5; 7 positions agree with TRBD1. Germline loops: CDR1 MNHEY, CDR2 SVGAGI. There are 13 residues in the CDR3. V shed 6 bases, J shed 3 bases, and the junction held 4 bases outside the gene matches.

The chain combines TRBV27 with TRBJ1-1; the D gene is possibly TRBD1 (5 bases). The CDR3 is 14 amino acids. Deletions cut 0 bases from V and 8 bases from J, with 13 bases between. The V gene's germline CDR1 is MNHEY and CDR2 SMNVEV (reference sequence). DNA of the CDR3: TGTGCCAGCAGTTTATCGACGCTCACAGGAGAAGCTTTCTTT. This sequence encodes CASSLSTLTGEAFF.

The J gene is TRBJ2-1, the V gene TRBV27; 15 nucleotides agree with TRBD2. The V and J ends lost 5 bases and 9 bases, in that order; junction bases with no gene match: 8. This CDR3 is 16 amino acids long. Germline V gene sequence: CDR1 MNHEY, CDR2 SMNVEV (reference sequence). For the CDR3, the DNA is TGTGCCAGCAGTCGGACTAGCGGGAGGGCCTCGGGTGAGCAGTTCTTC. Translated: CASSRTSGRASGEQFF.